What follows are 32 T cell receptor beta chains derived from one specimen sequenced in a study of T cells after yellow fever vaccination. In TCRdb, the 5' RACE reads were re-called with MiXCR into one record per CDR3 protein. The sample contains under 250,000 distinct CDR3 sequences, about 7% of which appear only once. The sequences come from CD4+ T cells sorted from PBMCs, collected 15 days after the yellow fever booster vaccination. The receptors here all came from a man aged 25-40 years who received the YFV17D yellow fever vaccine.

This clonotype showed up just a few times. The V call is TRBV4-3, the J call TRBJ2-2; D uncertain. Germline CDR1 and CDR2: LGHNA and YSLEER. V was trimmed by 6 bases and J by 5 bases, leaving 7 bases between them. CDR3 length: 12 residues. The CDR3 DNA sequence: TGCGCCAGCAGTACTTGGACCGGGGAGCTGTTTTTT. Protein: CASSTWTGELFF.

This clonotype appeared a few times. The chain employs TRBV7-9 and TRBJ1-1; weak D call: TRBD1 (6 bases). CDR3 length equals 13 residues. CDR1 SEHNR and CDR2 FQNEAQ come from the germline V gene (reference sequence). The germline V and J ends were trimmed by 3 bases and 5 bases, with 10 bases remaining between them. CDR3 region: CASSLGGQTEAFF. The CDR3, as DNA: TGTGCCAGCAGCTTGGGGGGGCAGACTGAAGCTTTCTTT.

This clonotype has at least ten counts. The chain carries TRBV5-5 and TRBJ1-6, with D unclear. Germline V lookup: CDR1 SGHKS, CDR2 YYEKEE (reference sequence). The CDR3 contains 13 residues. V gave up 5 bases and J gave up 8 bases, with 11 bases separating them. DNA for the CDR3: TGTGCCAGCAGGTCCCTTGGAGATTCACCCCTCCACTTT. Translated, it gives CASRSLGDSPLHF. Using reference TRBV5-5 and TRBJ1-6 for the parts outside the CDR3, the full variable domain is DAGVTQSPTHLIKTRGQQVTLRCSPISGHKSVSWYQQVLGQGPQFIFQYYEKEERGRGNFPDRFSARQFPNYSSELNVNALLLGDSALYLCASRSLGDSPLHFGNGTRLTVT.

There are a few counts of this clonotype. DNA for the CDR3: TGCAGCTTCGAGGGGGGGGCGTACAATGAGCAGTTCTTC. Its protein is CSFEGGAYNEQFF. The chain employs TRBV29-1 and TRBJ2-1, with D perhaps TRBD2 (7 bases). This CDR3 has 13 residues. Germline CDR1 reads SQVTM; CDR2 reads ANQGSEA. V was clipped by 8 bases and J by 4 bases, with 15 bases between them.

This clonotype was counted once. The chain is built from TRBV27 and TRBJ2-5; 9 bases are a match to TRBD2. V lost 0 bases and J lost 6; bases outside the gene matches: 11. CDR3 length equals 17 residues. CDR1 MNHEY and CDR2 SMNVEV come from the germline V gene (reference sequence). The CDR3 region is CASSLSFIAGVMQTQYF. In DNA form, the CDR3 reads TGTGCCAGCAGTTTATCGTTTATAGCGGGAGTCATGCAGACCCAGTACTTC.

The CDR3 nucleotides are TGTGCCAGCAGCAGGCGGGCGGAATCCGTCTCCGAGCAGTACTTC. Protein sequence: CASSRRAESVSEQYF. The chain employs TRBV7-6 and TRBJ2-7; perhaps TRBD2 as D (5 bases). This CDR3 comprises 15 residues. Per the germline V gene, CDR1 is SGHVS and CDR2 is FNYEAQ. V lost 5 bases and J lost 6, with 20 bases in between.

This clonotype was recorded many times. The rearrangement links TRBV19 to TRBJ2-2; D gene uncertain. CDR3 length equals 14 residues. Germline loops: CDR1 LNHDA, CDR2 SQIVND (reference sequence). V was shortened by 8 bases and J by 2 bases, with 12 bases between the two germline ends. CDR3 sequence: CASVPALNTGELFF. Written as DNA, the CDR3 is TGTGCCAGTGTCCCGGCTCTAAACACCGGGGAGCTGTTTTTT.

This clonotype was seen ten or more times. The chain couples TRBV6-6 to TRBJ2-5; TRBD1 matches 7 bases. Germline V lookup: CDR1 MNHNY, CDR2 SVGAGI (reference sequence). There are 13 residues in the CDR3. Trimming took 6 bases from V and 5 from J; bases not matched to a gene: 6. The CDR3 DNA reads as TGTGCCAGCAGGAAACAGGGGCGGGAGACCCAGTACTTC. Its protein product is CASRKQGRETQYF.

The table lists this clonotype with many counts. The chain has TRBV25-1 and TRBJ2-2; TRBD1 aligns across 7 bases. Germline V CDR1 and CDR2: MGHDK, SYGVNS. The CDR3 sequence is 15 residues long. Trimming cost V 6 bases and J 4 bases; bases outside gene matches: 8. DNA for the CDR3: TGTGCCAGCAGCATGACAGGGAACCCCACCGGGGAGCTGTTTTTT. Its translation: CASSMTGNPTGELFF. Full variable domain (outside the CDR3, taken from reference TRBV25-1 and TRBJ2-2): EADIYQTPRYLVIGTGKKITLECSQTMGHDKMYWYQQDPGMELHLIHYSYGVNSTEKGDLSSESTVSRIRTEHFPLTLESARPSHTSQYLCASSMTGNPTGELFFGEGSRLTVL.

This clonotype was observed many times. The chain carries TRBV7-2 and TRBJ2-7, with D perhaps TRBD1 or TRBD2 (6 bases each). Germline lookup yields CDR1 SGHTA and CDR2 FQGNSA. This CDR3 has 14 residues. V was pared by 2 bases and J by 6 bases, with 14 bases between. CDR3 DNA: TGTGCCAGCAGCTTAACGGGGGCAGATTCCGAGCAGTACTTC. Translated, it gives CASSLTGADSEQYF.

The chain joins TRBV15 to TRBJ1-2, with TRBD1 identical over 10 bases. In germline, CDR1 is LNHNV, CDR2 YYDKDF (reference sequence). CDR3 size: 15 residues. Trimming removed 3 bases from V and 3 bases from J; junction bases left unmatched: 4. The CDR3 bases are TGTGCCACCAGCAGGGTGGGACAGGGGCACTATGGCTACACCTTC. It codes for CATSRVGQGHYGYTF.

This clonotype has a count of ten or more. The chain joins TRBV12-3 or TRBV12-4 to TRBJ2-1; 7 bases match TRBD2. The ends lost 11 bases at V and 5 bases at J; junction bases unmatched: 9. The CDR3 contains 13 residues. CDR3 sequence: CAGGSGNDNEQFF. The CDR3, as DNA: TGTGCCGGAGGAAGCGGGAACGACAATGAGCAGTTCTTC.

This clonotype appeared many times. The J gene is TRBJ2-3, the V gene TRBV12-3 or TRBV12-4; TRBD2 matches 7 bases. There are 14 residues in the CDR3. Trimming removed 6 bases from V and 5 bases from J; junction bases left unmatched: 8. The CDR3 sequence is CASSFQLAGDTQYF. CDR3 bases: TGTGCCAGCAGCTTTCAGTTAGCGGGAGATACGCAGTATTTT.

This clonotype was found many times. V is TRBV12-3 or TRBV12-4 and J is TRBJ2-5; TRBD1 might be the D (6 bases). V lost 8 bases and J lost 5, with 15 bases in between. The CDR3 covers 13 residues. Here the CDR3 reads CASSTGQWETQYF. The CDR3 bases are TGTGCCAGCTCGACTGGACAGTGGGAGACCCAGTACTTC.

This clonotype was observed at least ten times. One end of the junction is discordant with germline, which a read error may explain. V gene TRBV20-1 combines with J gene TRBJ2-1; maybe TRBD2 (6 bases). The germline V gene encodes CDR1 DFQATT and CDR2 SNEGSKA (reference sequence). This CDR3 is 14 amino acids long. CDR3 in amino acids: CSATLAGRWNEQFF. The CDR3 coding sequence is TGCAGCGCTACCTTGGCCGGGAGATGGAATGAGCAGTTCTTC.

V usage is TRBV20-1 and J usage is TRBJ1-1; 10 bases map to TRBD1. CDR1 and CDR2 (germline): DFQATT, SNEGSKA (reference sequence). The CDR3 is 14 amino acids. V gave up 0 bases and J gave up 5 bases; unmatched junction bases: 3. CDR3 protein: CSARDRTGGTEAFF. The CDR3 bases are TGCAGTGCTAGAGATCGGACAGGGGGGACTGAAGCTTTCTTT.

The chain recombines TRBV5-7 with TRBJ2-3; 13 bases fit TRBD2. TRBV5-7 is an open reading frame, and its role is uncertain. The CDR3 totals 15 residues. Unmatched junction bases numbered 4, after V lost 4 bases and J lost 5 bases. CDR3 sequence (DNA): TGTGCCAGCAGCGGACTAGCGGGAGCCCAAGATACGCAGTATTTT. It yields the protein CASSGLAGAQDTQYF.

This clonotype was counted ten times or more. The chain has TRBV3-1 and TRBJ2-5; 10 bases agree with TRBD1. The CDR3 spans 15 residues. From germline, CDR1 is LGHDT and CDR2 YNNKEL (reference sequence). J was trimmed by 1 base and V by 4 bases; bases with no gene match: 3. The CDR3 region is CASSPGTGAQETQYF. CDR3 coding DNA: TGTGCCAGCAGCCCCGGGACAGGGGCCCAAGAGACCCAGTACTTC.

The chain links TRBV20-1 to TRBJ2-1, with 7 bases identical to TRBD2. Germline-derived CDR1 and CDR2 are DFQATT and SNEGSKA (reference sequence). CDR3 length: 13 amino acids. V shed 6 bases, J shed 6 bases, and the junction held 8 bases outside the gene matches. The CDR3 is CSARGETVNEQFF. The CDR3 DNA reads TGCAGTGCCCGGGGGGAGACCGTCAATGAGCAGTTCTTC.

This clonotype was counted many times. The CDR3 region is CSARAPGREDYGYTF. In DNA form, the CDR3 reads TGCAGTGCTAGAGCCCCGGGACGGGAGGACTATGGCTACACCTTC. This rearrangement joins TRBV20-1 to TRBJ1-2, with D perhaps TRBD1 (5 bases). The ends were cut back, 1 base at V and 3 bases at J, with 15 bases in the middle. The V gene's germline CDR1 is DFQATT and CDR2 SNEGSKA (reference sequence). The length of the CDR3 is 15 residues.

This chain joins TRBV6-4 and TRBJ2-5, with TRBD1 as a possible D gene (5 bases). Germline V gene lookup returns CDR1 MRHNA and CDR2 SNTAGT. The CDR3 is 14 amino acids. The V gene lost 2 bases and the J gene lost 7 bases, with 14 bases spanning the gap. Written as DNA, the CDR3 is TGTGCCAGCAGTGACGGGCAGGGCCGGCCGACCCAGTACTTC. This codes for CASSDGQGRPTQYF.

A few counts support this clonotype. DNA of the CDR3: TGTGCCAGCAGCTTCTTCGACGGGGAAGAGACCCAGTACTTC. As protein: CASSFFDGEETQYF. The chain uses TRBV5-4 and TRBJ2-5, with a weak D call TRBD2 (5 bases). V was shortened by 2 bases and J by 3 bases, with 11 bases between the two germline ends. The germline gives CDR1 SGHNT, CDR2 YYREEE (reference sequence). The CDR3 length is 14 residues. Full variable domain (rest looked up from reference TRBV5-4 and TRBJ2-5): ETGVTQSPTHLIKTRGQQVTLRCSSQSGHNTVSWYQQALGQGPQFIFQYYREEENGRGNFPPRFSGLQFPNYSSELNVNALELDDSALYLCASSFFDGEETQYFGPGTRLLVL.

The chain is built from TRBV9 and TRBJ2-3; D unclear. The CDR3 runs 15 residues. The germline V and J ends were trimmed by 4 bases and 2 bases, with 14 bases remaining between them. Germline assignment: CDR1 SGDLS and CDR2 YYNGEE. The CDR3, as DNA: TGTGCCAGCAGCCCTCGACTCATCGCCACAGATACGCAGTATTTT. It specifies CASSPRLIATDTQYF.

This clonotype was counted only a few times. The rearrangement joins TRBV19 to TRBJ1-1; the match to TRBD1 covers 9 bases. CDR3 length: 14 residues. CDR1 and CDR2 from the germline V gene are LNHDA and SQIVND (reference sequence). V shed 9 bases, J shed 3 bases, and the junction held 8 bases outside the gene matches. The CDR3 region is CASQKQGAHTEAFF. CDR3 DNA sequence: TGTGCCAGCCAAAAACAGGGGGCACACACTGAAGCTTTCTTT.

This clonotype was detected many times. The chain is built from TRBV7-2 and TRBJ1-1; D unresolved. Germline CDR1 reads SGHTA; CDR2 reads FQGNSA. Deletions cut 5 bases from V and 3 bases from J, with 4 bases between. This CDR3 contains 11 residues. CDR3: CASSPDTEAFF. In DNA, the CDR3 is TGTGCCAGCAGCCCGGACACTGAAGCTTTCTTT.

This clonotype was detected a few times. This rearrangement joins TRBV4-3 to TRBJ1-2; D gene uncertain. CDR1 and CDR2 (germline): LGHNA, YSLEER. The CDR3 is 15 amino acids. The V and J ends lost 0 bases and 1 base respectively, with 9 bases between them. In DNA form, the CDR3 reads TGCGCCAGCAGCCAAGATCAAGGGCTTAACTATGGCTACACCTTC. This gives the protein CASSQDQGLNYGYTF.

This clonotype has only a few counts. The rearrangement links TRBV20-1 to TRBJ2-3; D uncertain. Deletions cut 6 bases from V and 8 bases from J, with 9 bases between. CDR1 is DFQATT, CDR2 SNEGSKA, per germline (reference sequence). This CDR3 is built from 10 residues. For the CDR3, the DNA is TGCAGTGCCAATCGTCCTACGCAGTATTTT. The encoded protein is CSANRPTQYF.

The gene calls are TRBV20-1 and TRBJ2-5; D could derive from TRBD1 or TRBD2 (5 bases each). CDR3 length: 16 amino acids. Germline V gene sequence: CDR1 DFQATT, CDR2 SNEGSKA (reference sequence). The V gene lost 0 bases and the J gene lost 5 bases, with 19 bases spanning the gap. The CDR3 loop reads CSARDSLGTLTETQYF. CDR3 coding DNA: TGCAGTGCTAGAGATAGTCTTGGGACCCTAACTGAGACCCAGTACTTC.

This clonotype was recorded at least ten times. This chain links TRBV7-2 with TRBJ2-7, with D perhaps matching TRBD2 (6 bases). The CDR3 loop spans 16 amino acids. Trimming removed 1 base at V and 3 bases at J, with 16 bases between. Germline-derived CDR1 and CDR2 are SGHTA and FQGNSA. This chain's CDR3 is CASSLVVGTGDYEQYF. The DNA of the CDR3 is TGTGCCAGCAGCTTAGTGGTGGGGACGGGAGACTACGAGCAGTACTTC. Together with reference TRBV7-2 and TRBJ2-7, the CDR3 gives the full variable domain: GAGVSQSPSNKVTEKGKDVELRCDPISGHTALYWYRQSLGQGLEFLIYFQGNSAPDKSGLPSDRFSAERTGGSVSTLTIQRTQQEDSAVYLCASSLVVGTGDYEQYFGPGTRLTVT.

This clonotype was recorded a few times. CDR3 sequence (DNA): TGTGCCAGCAGCCAAGATGCAGGGGGACGGGATTCACCCCTCCACTTT. Translating it yields CASSQDAGGRDSPLHF. The chain links TRBV4-2 to TRBJ1-6; TRBD1 aligns across 7 bases. V dropped 0 bases and J dropped 8; count of bases not matched to a gene: 7. CDR1 and CDR2 from the germline V gene are LGHNA and YNFKEQ. This CDR3 spans 16 amino acids.

This clonotype was found many times. In DNA, the CDR3 is TGCGCCAGCAGCTGGGGGAGGGTTGGGGCCAACGTCCTGACTTTC. It encodes CASSWGRVGANVLTF. The chain uses TRBV5-1 and TRBJ2-6; 7 nucleotides match TRBD2. Germline V lookup: CDR1 SGHRS, CDR2 YFSETQ. This CDR3 is built from 15 residues. Trimming cost V 3 bases and J 3 bases; bases outside gene matches: 3.

This clonotype was counted a few times. This chain links TRBV20-1 with TRBJ2-7; 10 bases fit TRBD2. CDR3 length: 14 amino acids. The V and J ends lost 3 bases and 6 bases, in that order; junction bases with no gene match: 8. Germline assignment: CDR1 DFQATT and CDR2 SNEGSKA (reference sequence). The CDR3 sequence is CSARGLAGVGEQYF. Here the CDR3 DNA reads TGCAGTGCTAGGGGCCTAGCGGGAGTCGGCGAGCAGTACTTC.